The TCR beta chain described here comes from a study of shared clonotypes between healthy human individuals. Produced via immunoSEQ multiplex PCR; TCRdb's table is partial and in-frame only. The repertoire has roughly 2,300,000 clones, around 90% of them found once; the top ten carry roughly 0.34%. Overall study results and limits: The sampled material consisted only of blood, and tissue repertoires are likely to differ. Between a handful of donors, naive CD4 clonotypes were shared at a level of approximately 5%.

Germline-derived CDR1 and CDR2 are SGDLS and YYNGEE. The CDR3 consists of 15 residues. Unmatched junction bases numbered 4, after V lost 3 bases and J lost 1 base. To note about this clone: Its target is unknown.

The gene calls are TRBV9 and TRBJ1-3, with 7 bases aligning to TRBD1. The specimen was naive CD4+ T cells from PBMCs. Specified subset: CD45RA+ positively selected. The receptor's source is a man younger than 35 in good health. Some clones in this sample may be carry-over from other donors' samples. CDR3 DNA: TGTGCCAGCAGCGCCCGGGGACAGTCTGGAAACACCATATATTTT. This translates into CASSARGQSGNTIYF.